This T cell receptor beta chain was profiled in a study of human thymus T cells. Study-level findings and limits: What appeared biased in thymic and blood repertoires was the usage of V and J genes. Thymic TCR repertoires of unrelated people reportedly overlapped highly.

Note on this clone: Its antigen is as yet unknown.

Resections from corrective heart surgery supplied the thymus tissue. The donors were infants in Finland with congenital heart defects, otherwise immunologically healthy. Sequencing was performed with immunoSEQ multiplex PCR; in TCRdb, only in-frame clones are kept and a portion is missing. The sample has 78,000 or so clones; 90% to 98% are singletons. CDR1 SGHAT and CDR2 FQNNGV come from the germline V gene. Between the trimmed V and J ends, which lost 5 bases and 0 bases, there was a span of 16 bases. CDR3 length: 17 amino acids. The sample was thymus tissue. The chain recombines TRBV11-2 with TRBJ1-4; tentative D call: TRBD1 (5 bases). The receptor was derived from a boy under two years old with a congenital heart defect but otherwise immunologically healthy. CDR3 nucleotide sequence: TGTGCCAGCAGCCCCGACCCCAGGGTCCCAACTAATGAAAAACTGTTTTTT. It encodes CASSPDPRVPTNEKLFF.